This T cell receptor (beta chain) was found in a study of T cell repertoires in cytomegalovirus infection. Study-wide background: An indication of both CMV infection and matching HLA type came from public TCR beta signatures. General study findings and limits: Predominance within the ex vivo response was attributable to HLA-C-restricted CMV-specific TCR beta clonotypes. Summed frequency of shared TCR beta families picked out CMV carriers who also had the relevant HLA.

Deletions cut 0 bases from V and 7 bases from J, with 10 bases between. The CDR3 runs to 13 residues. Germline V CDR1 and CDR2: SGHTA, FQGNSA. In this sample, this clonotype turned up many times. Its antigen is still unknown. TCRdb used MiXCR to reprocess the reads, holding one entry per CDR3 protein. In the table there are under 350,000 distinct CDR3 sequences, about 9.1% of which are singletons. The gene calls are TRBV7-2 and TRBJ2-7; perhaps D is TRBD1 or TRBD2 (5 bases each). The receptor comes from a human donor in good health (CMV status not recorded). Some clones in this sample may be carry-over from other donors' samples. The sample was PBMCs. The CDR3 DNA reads TGTGCCAGCAGCTTAGCTTCAGGGAGTGAGCAGTACTTC. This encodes CASSLASGSEQYF.